This T cell receptor (beta chain) was observed in a study of blood T cell repertoires in COVID-19. Background on the study: The origin of the acute and convalescent COVID-19 samples was the United States, Italy and Spain. From T cells, B-cell-depleted T cells, or PBMCs came the material, which was cDNA or gDNA.

In the original analysis: Estimation of nucleated cell counts was performed using reference gene primer amplification. Assay used: immunoSEQ multiplex PCR; TCRdb lists only in-frame clones, some missing. V and J calls and clone size are as listed in that table; D and trimming were resolved from the DNA. The sample shows 59,000 or so clones, 79% of them seen only once. CDR3 size: 13 residues. V dropped 0 bases and J dropped 6 bases, with 8 bases sitting between them. Germline loops: CDR1 SNHLY, CDR2 FYNNEI. Sequencing was carried out using peripheral blood. The TCR sequence derives from a man between 60 and 70 years old with acute or convalescent COVID-19. The chain carries TRBV2 and TRBJ1-1; D not resolved. CDR3 residues: CASSEAPSSEAFF. CDR3 in DNA: TGTGCCAGCAGTGAAGCGCCTAGCTCTGAAGCTTTCTTT.